This T cell receptor beta chain was identified during a study of control samples from healthy donors and cancer patients. Between the trimmed V and J ends, which lost 5 bases and 1 base, there was a span of 12 bases. Germline assignment: CDR1 SGHTA and CDR2 FQGNSA. The CDR3 sequence is 14 residues long. Generated by immunoSEQ multiplex PCR, the TCRdb table keeps only in-frame clones and is missing some. The table records 200,000 or so clones, roughly 94% of them present only once. This sequence was found in a man between 50 and 59 years old in good health. This chain uses TRBV7-2 with TRBJ2-7; no definite D call. The sequenced sample was blood. The CDR3 region is CASSRTALSYEQYF. CDR3 DNA: TGTGCCAGCAGCCGGACGGCGCTTTCCTACGAGCAGTACTTC.